This T cell receptor beta chain was sequenced during a study of control samples from healthy donors and cancer patients. From germline, CDR1 is MGHDK and CDR2 SYGVNS. The CDR3 spans 15 residues. The trim removed 4 bases at V and 5 bases at J, leaving 8 bases unmatched. Some clones are missing from TCRdb's copy, which holds only in-frame ones; the method was immunoSEQ multiplex PCR. Of about 35,000 clones in the sample, about 94% were seen once. J is TRBJ2-7 and V is TRBV25-1; 10 bases map to TRBD2. The TCR originated in a man aged 40-50 years with colorectal cancer. Sequencing used PBMCs. The CDR3 DNA reads TGTGCCAGCAGTGTGCAGCGGGGGGGGCGTCACGAGCAGTACTTC. Translated: CASSVQRGGRHEQYF.